This T cell receptor beta chain was observed in a study of blood T cells in healthy people across ages (dated by TCRdb to between 2014 and 2017). Study-wide context: In model experiments, roughly one uniquely barcoded TCR beta cDNA molecule per two T cells was captured by template switching. To avoid experimental bias, donors of different ages were distributed randomly across sequencing lanes. Two additional independent replicas of 1 million unique cDNA reads from the same blood draw were analyzed for two donors (one aged 18 to 30 and one aged 80 or older). Age-related changes in TCR beta repertoire diversity were measured in the study by deep sequencing normalized with unique cDNA molecular identifiers. Donors were grouped into four age groups: young (average approximately 15 years), middle-aged (around 39), aged (around 60) and long-lived (approximately 82). What the authors observed across the whole study: Compared with the aged group, the long-lived group had more naive CD4+ T cells, fewer expanded clones and increased TCR diversity, a pattern suggesting age selection. Estimates of total diversity based on one million sequenced T cells were considered lower bounds and underestimates. Since profiling was done on bulk unsorted PBMCs, naive and antigen-experienced compartments could not be conclusively compared. Because donor CMV infection status was unknown, age-related changes in expanded clonotypes were potentially confounded. There was a strong correlation between observed TCR beta diversity and the percentage of naive T cells measured by flow cytometry. Observed TCR beta diversity per million T cells fell roughly linearly with age, and a significant reduction was already apparent by age about 38.

The CDR3 numbers 14 residues from cysteine through phenylalanine. The CDR3 DNA has 42 bases and is translated from base 1. The germline V gene sets CDR1 to KGHDR and CDR2 to SFDVKD. The trim is 7 bases for V and 2 bases for J, with a gap of 12 bases between the germline ends. The donors were roughly 39 Caucasian individuals from Russia, aged about 6 to 100 years, who were systemically healthy. Approximately 9.3 milliliters of peripheral blood were drawn from each donor into EDTA-treated Vacutainer tubes. Ficoll-Paque density-gradient centrifugation was used to isolate PBMCs, with at least 6 million per sample. Total RNA was extracted from PBMCs with Trizol reagent, with at least 5 micrograms obtained per sample. The percentages of naive CD45RAhigh/CD27high T cells were determined by flow cytometry on a PBMC aliquot from every donor. The method was 5' RACE. Data came from an Illumina HiSeq 2500. The second PCR ran for about 6 to 12 cycles and used a J-beta primer mix along with a sample-barcoded 5' primer. A unique molecular identifier was introduced onto each TCR beta cDNA molecule by a template-switch 5' adaptor carrying 12 random nucleotides. At least 3 million CDR3-containing paired-end reads were obtained from each sample. First-strand cDNA was synthesized from all RNA with the Mint cDNA synthesis kit, primed by a TRBC-specific oligonucleotide. After uracil-DNA glycosylase treatment, a first 18-cycle PCR used universal primers M1SS and BC2_uni_R on all cDNA. As for the original processing: Each sample was normalized by randomly selecting 1 million high-quality reads, each carrying a distinct molecular identifier. Instead of being binned into consensus sequences, reads that shared molecular identifiers were thrown out. MiTCR, set to a Q25 quality threshold and the strictest error-elimination algorithm, was used for CDR3 identification, clonotype clustering and error correction. Lower-bound total TCR beta diversity was estimated with a nonparametric unseen species model using Euler transformation. TCRdb reprocessed the public reads (quality trimming at Q25 with fastp, clone calling with MiXCR) and kept in-frame beta chains. Rows are combined by CDR3 protein, so each entry shows the most common genes and DNA. TCRdb, not the authors, supplied the V and J calls. This sample has about 1.8 million distinct CDR3 sequences in its table, and 40% to 55% of those were observed once. The top ten clones comprise roughly 2.1% of the sample.

Regarding this clonotype: Its cognate antigen has yet to be identified. Per-base quality was not reported, and no clone a single base away is much larger than it.

The TCR was taken from a woman aged 40 to 50 in good health. Sequencing used blood. This chain joins TRBV24-1 to TRBJ2-3, and TRBD1 may be the D gene, going by 6 matching bases. The nucleotides read TGTGCCACCAGCGGGACACACTACACAGATACGCAGTATTTT. It specifies CATSGTHYTDTQYF.